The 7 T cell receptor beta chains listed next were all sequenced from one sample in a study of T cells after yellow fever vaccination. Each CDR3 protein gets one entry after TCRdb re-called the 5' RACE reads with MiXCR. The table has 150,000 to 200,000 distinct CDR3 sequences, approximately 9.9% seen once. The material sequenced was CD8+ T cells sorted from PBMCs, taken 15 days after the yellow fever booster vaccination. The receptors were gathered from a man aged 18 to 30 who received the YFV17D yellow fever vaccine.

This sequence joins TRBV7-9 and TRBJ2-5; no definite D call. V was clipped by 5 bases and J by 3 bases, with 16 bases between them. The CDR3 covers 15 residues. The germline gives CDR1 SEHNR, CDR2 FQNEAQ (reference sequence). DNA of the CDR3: TGTGCCAGCAGCCCCCCGGTGGGGAAGGAAGAGACCCAGTACTTC. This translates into CASSPPVGKEETQYF.

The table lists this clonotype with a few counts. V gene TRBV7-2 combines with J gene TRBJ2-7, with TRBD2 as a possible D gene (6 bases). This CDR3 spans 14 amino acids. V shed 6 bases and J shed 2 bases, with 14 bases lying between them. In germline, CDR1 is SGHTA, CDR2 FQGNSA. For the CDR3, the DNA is TGTGCCAGCAGATGGGGGGTCCTCACCTACGAGCAGTACTTC. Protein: CASRWGVLTYEQYF.

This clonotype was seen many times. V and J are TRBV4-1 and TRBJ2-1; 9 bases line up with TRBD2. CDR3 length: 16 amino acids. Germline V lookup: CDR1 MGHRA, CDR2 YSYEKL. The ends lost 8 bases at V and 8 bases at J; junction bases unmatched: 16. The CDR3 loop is CASFFTWTSVGDEQFF. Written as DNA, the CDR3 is TGCGCCAGCTTTTTCACGTGGACTAGCGTCGGGGATGAGCAGTTCTTC.

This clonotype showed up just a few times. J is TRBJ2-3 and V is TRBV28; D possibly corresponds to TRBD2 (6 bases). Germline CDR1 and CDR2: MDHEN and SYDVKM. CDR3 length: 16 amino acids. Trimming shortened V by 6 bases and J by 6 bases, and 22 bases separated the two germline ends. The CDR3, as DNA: TGTGCCAGCAGCTTAACAACGGGGGACCCGGGGGATACGCAGTATTTT. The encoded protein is CASSLTTGDPGDTQYF.

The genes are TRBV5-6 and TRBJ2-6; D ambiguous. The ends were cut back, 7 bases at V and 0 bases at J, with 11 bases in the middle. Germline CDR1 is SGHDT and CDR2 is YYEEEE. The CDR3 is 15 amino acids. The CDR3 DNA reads TGTGCCAGCCTATACTTGATCTCTGGGGCCAACGTCCTGACTTTC. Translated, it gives CASLYLISGANVLTF.

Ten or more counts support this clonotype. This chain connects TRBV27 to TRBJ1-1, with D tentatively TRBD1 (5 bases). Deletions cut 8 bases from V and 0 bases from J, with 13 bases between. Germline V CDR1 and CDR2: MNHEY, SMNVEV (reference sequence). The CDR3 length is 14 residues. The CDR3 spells CASWSGRLNTEAFF. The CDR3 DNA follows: TGTGCCAGCTGGTCGGGACGGCTGAACACTGAAGCTTTCTTT.

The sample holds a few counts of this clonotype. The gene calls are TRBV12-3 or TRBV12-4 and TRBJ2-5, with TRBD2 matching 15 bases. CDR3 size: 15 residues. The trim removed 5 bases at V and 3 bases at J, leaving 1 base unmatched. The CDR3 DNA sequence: TGTGCCAGCAGTCGGACTAGCGGGGGGGAAGAGACCCAGTACTTC. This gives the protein CASSRTSGGEETQYF.